A selection of T cell receptor beta chains follows, all from one sample in a study of T-cell memory formation after mild COVID-19. MiXCR, run by TCRdb on the 5' RACE reads, gives a single entry per CDR3 protein. Of about 560,000 distinct CDR3 sequences in the sample, roughly 21% were seen once. The sequenced sample consisted of PBMCs or a T cell subset sorted from them (not recorded which). The source of these receptors is an adult woman who had mild COVID-19 (a few samples of this study predate the infection). Cell type and time point are not known. CDR3s include the opening cysteine and the closing phenylalanine or tryptophan. D genes are given only for firm matches. The size field is filled for only some rows; it gives once, few, many or a size class.

d_gene,v_gene,abundance,j_gene,CDR3aa,CDR3nt
TRBD2,TRBV3-1,few,TRBJ2-3,CASSAAGGRTDTQYF,TGTGCCAGCAGCGCAGCCGGGGGGAGGACAGATACGCAGTATTTT
-,TRBV14,many,TRBJ2-5,CASSQDRPLQETQYF,TGTGCCAGCAGCCAAGACAGACCGTTACAAGAGACCCAGTACTTC
-,TRBV5-6,many,TRBJ1-2,CASSLGRYYGYTF,TGTGCCAGCAGCCTCGGACGGTACTATGGCTACACCTTC
TRBD2,TRBV20-1,-,TRBJ2-2,CSARAGGVGTGELFF,TGCAGTGCTAGGGCGGGAGGAGTGGGCACCGGGGAGCTGTTTTTT
TRBD1,TRBV5-1,few,TRBJ2-1,CASMAGRGQYEQFF,TGCGCCAGCATGGCCGGCAGGGGGCAATATGAGCAGTTCTTC
-,TRBV24-1,-,TRBJ2-1,CATSDWGALLNEQFF,TGTGCCACCAGTGATTGGGGGGCCCTCCTGAATGAGCAGTTCTTC
TRBD1,TRBV7-6,-,TRBJ2-7,CASSSGDRGWEQYF,TGTGCCAGCAGCTCGGGGGACAGGGGGTGGGAGCAGTACTTC
-,TRBV29-1,few,TRBJ1-1,CSVEGTGGNTEAFF,TGCAGCGTTGAGGGTACGGGAGGGAACACTGAAGCTTTCTTT
-,TRBV7-2,-,TRBJ2-1,CASSLGGIRGPQFF,TGTGCCAGCAGCTTAGGGGGGATAAGGGGTCCTCAGTTCTTC
-,TRBV6-4,-,TRBJ1-3,CASSPAQGPGNTIYF,TGTGCCAGCAGCCCAGCACAGGGACCTGGAAACACCATATATTTT
TRBD2,TRBV6-5,-,TRBJ2-1,CASSWHLAGEFEQFF,TGTGCCAGCAGTTGGCACCTAGCGGGAGAATTCGAGCAGTTCTTC
TRBD1,TRBV7-6,many,TRBJ2-6,CATRDRPSGANVLTF,TGTGCCACCCGGGACAGGCCCTCTGGGGCCAACGTCCTGACTTTC
TRBD1,TRBV4-1,-,TRBJ2-3,CASSPRESGTGPPDTQYF,TGCGCCAGCAGCCCACGTGAAAGCGGGACAGGGCCCCCAGATACGCAGTATTTT
-,TRBV6-6,-,TRBJ2-3,CASLGRSTDTQYF,TGTGCCAGCCTCGGCAGGTCCACAGATACGCAGTATTTT
TRBD2,TRBV6-1,-,TRBJ2-3,CASSKTSGGFTDTQYF,TGTGCCAGCAGTAAGACTAGCGGGGGCTTTACAGATACGCAGTATTTT
TRBD1,TRBV15,few,TRBJ2-1,CATSRGGQGNEQFF,TGTGCCACCAGCAGAGGAGGACAGGGGAATGAGCAGTTCTTC
TRBD1,TRBV4-1,-,TRBJ2-6,CARTLSDRELSGANVLTF,TGCGCCAGAACACTGTCTGACAGGGAACTTTCTGGGGCCAACGTCCTGACTTTC
-,TRBV12-3/TRBV12-4,few,TRBJ2-7,CASSSPTGLHYEQYF,TGTGCCAGCAGTTCCCCGACGGGCCTCCACTACGAGCAGTACTTC
-,TRBV12-3/TRBV12-4,few,TRBJ1-3,CASSFGGSSGNTIYF,TGTGCCAGCAGTTTTGGCGGAAGCTCTGGAAACACCATATATTTT
TRBD2,TRBV7-2,-,TRBJ2-5,CASSSTSGGSYQETQYF,TGTGCCAGCAGCTCAACTAGCGGGGGGTCTTACCAAGAGACCCAGTACTTC
-,TRBV7-2,-,TRBJ2-2,CASSLGGTREEELFF,TGTGCCAGCAGCTTAGGGGGGACAAGGGAGGAGGAGCTGTTTTTT
TRBD2,TRBV6-2/TRBV6-3,-,TRBJ2-3,CASSSSHLTSGTDTQYF,TGTGCCAGCAGTTCCTCCCACCTGACTAGCGGCACAGATACGCAGTATTTT
TRBD1,TRBV19,-,TRBJ2-1,CASSIRTGDSYNEQFF,TGTGCCAGTAGTATTAGGACAGGAGACTCCTACAATGAGCAGTTCTTC
-,TRBV27,once,TRBJ2-3,CASSPYERAGTDTQYF,TGTGCCAGCAGCCCCTATGAACGTGCGGGCACAGATACGCAGTATTTT
-,TRBV5-1,-,TRBJ2-7,CASSPDAGRSYEQYF,TGCGCCAGCAGCCCGGACGCAGGGAGGTCCTACGAGCAGTACTTC